This TCR beta chain comes out of a study of T-cell reconstitution after alpha-beta-depleted transplantation in children. Unique molecular identifiers were incorporated into the prepared TCRbeta library. TCRdb analysed the PCR reads with MiXCR anew, one entry per CDR3 protein. The sample lists roughly 310,000 distinct CDR3 sequences, approximately 20% seen once, with roughly 9.7% in the top ten. Study findings and constraints: Surviving recipient T cells and thymic progenitors produced the high day-60 TCRbeta diversity seen in some patients.

Notes on this clonotype: Its antigen is not identified.

This CDR3 comprises 16 residues. Germline values: CDR1 MNHEY, CDR2 SVGAGI. V shed 3 bases and J 4 bases; nucleotides not matched to a gene: 6. This sample comprised PBMCs, mostly from graft donor cells, obtained 180 days after TCRalphabeta/CD19-depleted stem cell transplant. The chain is built from TRBV6-5 and TRBJ2-3; 11 bases are a match to TRBD2. The clonotype was recovered from a male patient aged 5 to 17 who had a stem cell transplant for acute lymphoblastic leukemia, so the T cells may come from the graft donor. Written as DNA, the CDR3 is TGTGCCAGCAGTTATCAGACTAGCGGGAAAGCAGATACGCAGTATTTT. Its protein product is CASSYQTSGKADTQYF.